This T cell receptor (beta chain) was captured by sequencing in a study of blood T cell repertoires in COVID-19. About the research overall: Samples taken during acute and convalescent COVID-19 were collected in the United States, Italy and Spain. T cells, B-cell-depleted T cells, or PBMCs provided the cDNA or gDNA that served as material.

Original data processing: Cell counts per sample came from amplifying reference gene primers. The data were produced by immunoSEQ multiplex PCR, yet TCRdb's version contains in-frame clones alone and is incomplete. For V, J and clone size, that table is used; D and trimming come from the DNA. The profile shows over 150,000 clones, almost 85% of them singletons. Germline V gene sequence: CDR1 SNHLY, CDR2 FYNNEI. The germline V and J ends were trimmed by 5 bases and 2 bases, with 13 bases remaining between them. The CDR3 loop spans 14 amino acids. The clonotype originates from a human donor with acute or convalescent COVID-19. The donor label of this sample is uncertain. Input material: peripheral blood. The chain employs TRBV2 and TRBJ2-7, with D hard to call. The CDR3 spells CASSSGGFTYEQYF. DNA of the CDR3: TGTGCCAGCAGTAGTGGCGGCTTCACCTACGAGCAGTACTTC.